Following are 17 T cell receptor beta chains from one sample sequenced in a study of long-term antiretroviral therapy in people with HIV. Survey-level resolution applied to immunoSEQ assay v3.0. Only in-frame clones appear in the TCRdb table, and some are missing; sequencing was by immunoSEQ multiplex PCR. The table shows about 29,000 clones, with more than 85% occurring only once. Material: unsorted PBMCs, obtained approximately 5 years before starting antiretroviral therapy. These receptors all come from a man aged 45-60 years with HIV.

In its sample, this clone was seen once. The CDR3 bases are TGTGCCAGCAGCCCCCCCCGTGGGACGGGGGCCTACGAGCAGTACTTC. It yields the protein CASSPPRGTGAYEQYF. The chain combines TRBV7-2 with TRBJ2-7; D perhaps matches TRBD2 (6 bases). The CDR3 covers 16 residues. V lost 5 bases, J lost 2 bases, and 19 bases lay in between. Germline CDR1 SGHTA, CDR2 FQGNSA.

The chain has TRBV10-3 and TRBJ2-2; tentatively, D is TRBD1 (6 bases). V was cut by 4 bases and J by 4 bases, with 13 bases left in between. The CDR3 has 15 residues. Germline V lookup: CDR1 ENHRY, CDR2 SYGVKD. DNA of the CDR3: TGTGCCATCAGTGGTGGGGGCAGGACCACCGGGGAGCTGTTTTTT. It specifies CAISGGGRTTGELFF.

The genes are TRBV18 and TRBJ2-7; D remains unclear. The CDR3 consists of 13 residues. With 2 bases removed from V and 5 bases from J, the gap between germline ends came to 10 bases. Germline values: CDR1 KGHSH, CDR2 LQKENI. The CDR3 DNA reads as TGTGCCAGCTCACCAAGGCTAATTGACGAGCAGTACTTC. It translates to CASSPRLIDEQYF.

The chain combines TRBV7-2 with TRBJ2-5, with a tentative D call TRBD2 (5 bases). The germline V gene has CDR1 SGHTA and CDR2 FQGNSA. CDR3 size: 16 residues. V dropped 5 bases and J dropped 5 bases, with 21 bases sitting between them. The DNA of the CDR3 is TGTGCCAGCAGCCCCTACCCGGGGTTTCAAGCGGAGACCCAGTACTTC. Translation: CASSPYPGFQAETQYF.

CDR3 loop: CASSTPGNTIYF. CDR3 nucleotide sequence: TGTGCCAGCAGTACCCCTGGAAACACCATATATTTT. The chain joins TRBV28 to TRBJ1-3; D unresolved. CDR3 length: 12 amino acids. Germline values: CDR1 MDHEN, CDR2 SYDVKM. V dropped 5 bases and J dropped 2 bases, with 4 bases sitting between them.

This chain links TRBV27 with TRBJ2-1; TRBD2 is a possible D gene (5 bases). The length of the CDR3 is 15 residues. V lost 2 bases and J 12 bases, leaving 20 bases between the germline ends. CDR1 and CDR2 (germline): MNHEY, SMNVEV (reference sequence). The CDR3 loop reads CASSLVASRREGQFF. In DNA, the CDR3 is TGTGCCAGCAGTTTAGTGGCTAGTAGGCGAGAGGGGCAGTTCTTC.

V and J are TRBV28 and TRBJ1-3; D possibly corresponds to TRBD1 (5 bases). The V gene lost 7 bases and the J gene lost 3 bases, with 16 bases spanning the gap. The CDR3 covers 15 residues. Looked up from germline, CDR1 is MDHEN and CDR2 is SYDVKM. The CDR3 coding sequence is TGTGCCAGCATCGACTCAGGGACGTTTGGAAACACCATATATTTT. It codes for CASIDSGTFGNTIYF.

The chain carries TRBV7-2 and TRBJ2-1, with D hard to call. This CDR3 has 13 residues. The V end was cut by 2 bases, the J end by 4 bases, with 6 bases between. Germline V CDR1 and CDR2: SGHTA, FQGNSA. The chain's CDR3 is CASSLNEYNEQFF. Here the CDR3 DNA reads TGTGCCAGCAGCTTAAACGAGTACAATGAGCAGTTCTTC.

The genes are TRBV27 and TRBJ1-4; the D gene is possibly TRBD1 (5 bases). Germline values: CDR1 MNHEY, CDR2 SMNVEV (reference sequence). V lost 2 bases and J 13 bases, leaving 14 bases between the germline ends. The CDR3 consists of 13 residues. The CDR3 sequence is CASSLIGEGRLFF. The DNA of the CDR3 is TGTGCCAGCAGTTTAATCGGGGAGGGACGACTGTTTTTT.

The genes are TRBV27 and TRBJ1-2; D not certain. Trimming shortened V by 3 bases and J by 7 bases, and 9 bases separated the two germline ends. The length of the CDR3 is 12 residues. CDR1 is MNHEY and CDR2 is SMNVEV in the germline V gene (reference sequence). CDR3 bases: TGTGCCAGCAGTTTCGGTGGACTTGGCTACACCTTC. Translated: CASSFGGLGYTF.

The V and J genes are TRBV5-1 and TRBJ2-5; the match to TRBD2 covers 11 bases. J gave up 3 bases and V 4 bases, and 2 bases lay outside the gene matches. Germline V lookup: CDR1 SGHRS, CDR2 YFSETQ. This CDR3 has 14 residues. In DNA form, the CDR3 reads TGCGCCAGCAGCACGGGACTAGCGGAAGAGACCCAGTACTTC. Translating it yields CASSTGLAEETQYF. Full variable domain (missing parts from reference TRBV5-1 and TRBJ2-5): KAGVTQTPRYLIKTRGQQVTLSCSPISGHRSVSWYQQTPGQGLQFLFEYFSETQRNKGNFPGRFSGRQFSNSRSEMNVSTLELGDSALYLCASSTGLAEETQYFGPGTRLLVL.

V and J are TRBV25-1 and TRBJ2-5; D is undetermined. The CDR3 has 13 residues. The ends were cut back, 3 bases at V and 5 bases at J, with 10 bases in the middle. CDR1 is MGHDK, CDR2 SYGVNS, per germline. CDR3 DNA: TGTGCCAGCAGTGACCCCCCGACTGAGACCCAGTACTTC. It specifies CASSDPPTETQYF.

CDR3 nucleotides: TGCGCCAGCAGCCCGGGACAGTCTACGGGTGGCTACACCTTC. Translated, it gives CASSPGQSTGGYTF. The V and J genes are TRBV5-1 and TRBJ1-2; 7 bases fit TRBD1. The CDR3 contains 14 residues. Trimming took 4 bases from V and 7 from J; bases not matched to a gene: 10. The germline V gene has CDR1 SGHRS and CDR2 YFSETQ.

The genes are TRBV4-3 and TRBJ2-7; a weak D match, TRBD1 (6 bases). The length of the CDR3 is 15 residues. Germline lookup yields CDR1 LGHNA and CDR2 YSLEER. V gave up 6 bases and J gave up 1 base, with 16 bases separating them. The DNA of the CDR3 is TGCGCCAGCAGTCACACCACAGGGAGATCCTACGAGCAGTACTTC. Translating it yields CASSHTTGRSYEQYF.

This chain links TRBV7-3 with TRBJ2-1; 10 bases map to TRBD2. From germline, CDR1 is SGHTA and CDR2 FQGTGA. CDR3 size: 17 residues. Trimming removed 5 bases from V and 2 bases from J; junction bases left unmatched: 9. CDR3 DNA sequence: TGTGCCAGCAGCCCGCAAATCGGACTAGCGGCCTACAATGAGCAGTTCTTC. Amino acids: CASSPQIGLAAYNEQFF.

The genes are TRBV7-8 and TRBJ1-5; D is possibly TRBD1 (6 bases). V lost 5 bases, J lost 6 bases, and 23 bases lay in between. Germline V lookup: CDR1 SGHVS, CDR2 FQNEAQ. The CDR3 spans 17 residues. CDR3 in amino acids: CASSPRVGATYGQPQHF. The DNA of the CDR3 is TGTGCCAGCAGCCCAAGGGTGGGGGCAACGTATGGTCAGCCCCAGCATTTT.

V usage is TRBV9 and J usage is TRBJ2-7; D gene unclear. Trimming took 3 bases from V and 3 from J, leaving 13 bases between them. Per germline, CDR1 SGDLS and CDR2 YYNGEE. This CDR3 comprises 14 residues. The CDR3 sequence is CASSAGLLGYEQYF. DNA for the CDR3: TGTGCCAGCAGCGCAGGCCTCCTGGGCTACGAGCAGTACTTC.